This TCR beta chain was retrieved from a study of blood T cell repertoires in COVID-19. Study information: The United States, Italy and Spain supplied acute and convalescent COVID-19 samples. T cells, B-cell-depleted T cells, or PBMCs provided the cDNA or gDNA that served as material.

The Seattle patients, enrolled during active infection, were followed longitudinally. The CDR3 has 15 residues. V was clipped by 7 bases and J by 6 bases, with 19 bases between them. Germline CDR1 and CDR2: LNHDA and SQIVND (reference sequence). The repertoire was sequenced with immunoSEQ multiplex PCR; TCRdb's copy has only in-frame clones and lacks some. The sample comprises 300,000 to 350,000 clones, roughly 90% of which are singletons, and more than 5.5% rests with the top ten. The TCR comes from a woman between 70 and 85 years old with COVID-19, enrolled during active disease. The source material was peripheral blood. This chain connects TRBV19 to TRBJ1-5, with a tentative D call TRBD1 (5 bases). In DNA, the CDR3 is TGTGCCAGTACCCTCGGGAGGGGCAACGGTCAGCCCCAGCATTTT. Translating gives CASTLGRGNGQPQHF.